This T cell receptor (beta chain) was captured in a study of OX40 agonist ivuxolimab in advanced cancers. Study background: At 82.7% male, the cohort had a mean age of about 55 years, ranging from roughly 20 to 85.

This CDR3 contains 15 residues. Trimming took 3 bases from V and 3 from J, leaving 12 bases between them. Germline CDR1 reads SGHDN; CDR2 reads FVKESK. Repertoires were generated with immunoSEQ multiplex PCR, while TCRdb's copy carries only in-frame clones and drops some. The table includes 9,500 to 11,000 clones, roughly 86% detected once. The clonotype was recovered from an adult with an advanced solid tumor such as melanoma, head and neck, liver or kidney cancer. This chain connects TRBV14 to TRBJ1-5, with D uncertain. The sequencing here drew on CD4+ or CD8+ T cells sorted from blood, taken in a trial of the OX40 agonist ivuxolimab. The CDR3 region is CASSHGVRANQPQHF. Here the CDR3 DNA reads TGTGCCAGCAGCCACGGAGTGAGGGCCAATCAGCCCCAGCATTTT.